The 9 T cell receptor beta chains listed next were all sequenced from one sample in a study of human T cells and chemical hapten exposure. Specified time point: patch test 2, 6 weeks after DPC sensitization. Sample treatment: therapeutic diphenylcyclopropenone sensitization with weekly scalp DPC. TCRdb reprocessed the RACE reads with MiXCR, giving one entry per CDR3 protein. This table holds about 85,000 distinct CDR3 sequences, roughly 11% found once. The starting material was whole blood, obtained in connection with sensitization to the hapten diphenylcyclopropenone (DPC). The receptors were gathered from a man aged 18 to 30 with alopecia areata. Some clones in this sample may be carry-over from other donors' samples.

This clonotype was recorded at least ten times. The V call is TRBV7-3, the J call TRBJ2-6; TRBD1 might be the D (6 bases). The CDR3 covers 22 residues. Per germline, CDR1 SGHTA and CDR2 FQGTGA. V gave up 5 bases and J gave up 1 base, with 30 bases separating them. The CDR3 DNA is TGTGCCAGCAGCCCAAACGCCCCTTATGATAGGGACATACCTTCTGGGGCCAACGTCCTGACTTTC. It encodes CASSPNAPYDRDIPSGANVLTF.

This clonotype was counted many times. In nucleotides, the CDR3 is TGTGCCAGCTCACCAAGAGGTACACGATACGAGCAGTACTTC. Translated: CASSPRGTRYEQYF. The V and J genes are TRBV18 and TRBJ2-7; D is uncertain. Germline V gene sequence: CDR1 KGHSH, CDR2 LQKENI. CDR3 length: 14 amino acids. V was shortened by 2 bases and J by 4 bases, with 12 bases between the two germline ends.

At least ten counts were recorded for this clonotype. This sequence joins TRBV24-1 and TRBJ1-1; unclear D gene. V lost 7 bases to trimming and J lost 3 bases, with 20 bases between them. The CDR3 totals 16 residues. Germline CDR1 reads KGHDR; CDR2 reads SFDVKD. The CDR3: CATRIAYESIDTEAFF. As DNA, the CDR3 is TGTGCCACCAGAATCGCCTATGAGAGTATCGACACTGAAGCTTTCTTT.

This clonotype appeared a few times. The chain uses TRBV4-1 and TRBJ2-2; TRBD1 agrees at 7 bases. The V gene's germline CDR1 is MGHRA and CDR2 YSYEKL. The CDR3 extends over 16 amino acids. Losses at the gene ends were 3 bases for V and 1 base for J; bases not matched to a gene: 5. CDR3 in amino acids: CASSQDRTGNTGELFF. The DNA for the CDR3 is TGCGCCAGCAGCCAGGACAGGACAGGGAACACCGGGGAGCTGTTTTTT.

This clonotype was seen a few times. V gene TRBV12-3 or TRBV12-4 combines with J gene TRBJ1-2; 8 bases are shared with TRBD1. V lost 6 bases to trimming and J lost 3 bases; unmatched junction nucleotides: 12. The CDR3 is 16 amino acids. CDR3 protein: CASSRIGQGRDYGYTF. DNA for the CDR3: TGTGCCAGCAGCCGGATAGGACAGGGCCGGGACTATGGCTACACCTTC.

This clonotype was seen a handful of times. The chain employs TRBV3-1 and TRBJ1-1; TRBD1 might be the D (6 bases). The germline CDR1 and CDR2 sequences are LGHDT and YNNKEL (reference sequence). V dropped 1 base and J dropped 4 bases, with 16 bases sitting between them. The CDR3 loop spans 16 amino acids. The DNA of the CDR3 is TGTGCCAGCAGCCAAGTTTTAGGGGGGCGTTCCACTGAAGCTTTCTTT. Its protein product is CASSQVLGGRSTEAFF.

This chain joins TRBV11-2 and TRBJ2-4, with D tentatively TRBD1 (5 bases). The V end lost 3 bases, the J end lost 5 bases, and 8 bases lay between the germline ends. The V gene's germline CDR1 is SGHAT and CDR2 FQNNGV. The CDR3 length is 13 residues. The CDR3 region is CASSFQGQNIQYF. The CDR3 DNA reads TGTGCCAGCAGCTTCCAGGGTCAAAACATTCAGTACTTC.

This chain joins TRBV20-1 and TRBJ2-5; D is perhaps TRBD1 (6 bases). The germline CDR1 and CDR2 sequences are DFQATT and SNEGSKA (reference sequence). There are 14 residues in the CDR3. V was shortened by 6 bases and J by 2 bases, with 16 bases between the two germline ends. This CDR3 is CSANSRTVQETQYF. The CDR3 DNA follows: TGCAGTGCAAACAGCCGGACAGTACAAGAGACCCAGTACTTC.

This clonotype appeared many times. This chain joins TRBV4-3 and TRBJ2-3; D not resolved. V was pared by 2 bases and J by 6 bases, with 9 bases between. This CDR3 region has 13 residues. Germline values: CDR1 LGHNA, CDR2 YSLEER. As DNA, the CDR3 is TGCGCCAGCAGCCAATTCTCTTTTGATACGCAGTATTTT. This encodes CASSQFSFDTQYF.